This note documents a single T cell receptor (beta chain) sequence. Its cognate antigen is unknown. Markers CD45RO/CCR7/CD25/CD127/CD95/CD27 served to sort CD4+ naive, central memory, regulatory and stem cell-like memory cells. These data are taken from a study of beta chain features in type 1 diabetes. General observations from the study: Among patients with Type 1 diabetes, TCRB CDR3s were moderately but significantly shorter in every one of the four CD4+ subsets. Diminished insertions and augmented deletions at VDJ junctions characterized type 1 diabetes patients.

Reverse transcribing all isolated RNA meant expressed TCRB transcripts were sequenced. The repertoire was sequenced with immunoSEQ multiplex PCR; TCRdb's copy has only in-frame clones and lacks some. In the table there are under 50,000 clones, roughly 70% of which are singletons. The CDR3 loop spans 13 amino acids. Germline CDR1 and CDR2: MNHNY and SVGAGI (reference sequence). V was clipped by 10 bases and J by 5 bases; unmatched bases: 8. Sample: Tregs from blood. The gene calls are TRBV6-6 and TRBJ2-3; 8 bases align to TRBD2. This sequence originates from a woman younger than 35 with type 1 diabetes. CDR3 sequence: CATKAGAIDTQYF. As DNA, the CDR3 is TGTGCCACCAAAGCGGGAGCAATAGATACGCAGTATTTT.